Below, 31 T cell receptor beta chains from the same sample are listed, as sequenced in a study of blood T cell repertoires in COVID-19. The method was immunoSEQ multiplex PCR; TCRdb's version includes in-frame clones alone and lacks a portion of them. Among fewer than 300,000 clones listed, roughly 80% were seen once. Sequenced sample: PBMCs or T cells enriched from blood (not recorded which). These receptors were taken from a man between 40 and 49 years old who had been exposed to COVID-19.

The chain couples TRBV18 to TRBJ1-5, with 7 positions matching TRBD1. This CDR3 has 16 amino acids. CDR1 is KGHSH, CDR2 LQKENI, per germline. Trimming cost V 3 bases and J 4 bases; bases outside gene matches: 9. The CDR3: CASSPGADRANQPQHF. The CDR3 coding sequence is TGTGCCAGCTCACCTGGAGCCGACAGGGCGAATCAGCCCCAGCATTTT.

The rearrangement uses TRBV5-1 and TRBJ1-4; the match to TRBD1 covers 7 bases. The germline V gene encodes CDR1 SGHRS and CDR2 YFSETQ. After removal of 0 bases from V and 0 bases from J, the junction contained 5 bases not matched to a gene. This CDR3 has 17 residues. Here the CDR3 reads CASSLGDSLATNEKLFF. DNA of the CDR3: TGCGCCAGCAGCTTGGGGGACAGTCTCGCAACTAATGAAAAACTGTTTTTT.

V is TRBV11-2 and J is TRBJ2-7; 12 bases match TRBD2. The CDR3 extends over 14 amino acids. The V gene's germline CDR1 is SGHAT and CDR2 FQNNGV. The ends lost 7 bases at V and 9 bases at J; junction bases unmatched: 10. The DNA for the CDR3 is TGTGCCAGCAAAGGACTAGCGGGGTCCTTGGGGCAGTACTTC. Its protein product is CASKGLAGSLGQYF. Drawing the rest from reference TRBV11-2 and TRBJ2-7, the complete variable domain is EAGVAQSPRYKIIEKRQSVAFWCNPISGHATLYWYQQILGQGPKLLIQFQNNGVVDDSQLPKDRFSAERLKGVDSTLKIQPAKLEDSAVYLCASKGLAGSLGQYFGPGTRLTVT.

This clone was counted between two and nine times. Here the CDR3 DNA reads TGTGCCAGCTCACCAAAGGTCGGGGAGACCCAGTACTTC. This translates into CASSPKVGETQYF. The rearrangement links TRBV18 to TRBJ2-5, with D uncertain. The V gene's germline CDR1 is KGHSH and CDR2 LQKENI. This CDR3 is 13 amino acids long. The ends were cut back, 2 bases at V and 5 bases at J, with 9 bases in the middle.

The chain has TRBV30 and TRBJ2-4, with D unresolved. The CDR3 is 16 residues long. V lost 0 bases and J lost 0, with 12 bases in between. Germline CDR1 and CDR2: GTSNPN and SVGIG (reference sequence). The CDR3 coding sequence is TGTGCCTGGAGTGTGCGCACTACCCTAGCCAAAAACATTCAGTACTTC. This encodes CAWSVRTTLAKNIQYF.

The rearrangement links TRBV11-2 to TRBJ2-4, with TRBD2 matching 7 bases. The CDR3 covers 17 residues. Germline CDR1 is SGHAT and CDR2 is FQNNGV. Trimming took 8 bases from V and 8 from J; bases not matched to a gene: 21. The CDR3 protein is CASSPWSSGALSDIQYF. The CDR3 nucleotides are TGTGCCAGCTCCCCCTGGTCGAGCGGGGCCCTTTCGGACATTCAGTACTTC.

This chain uses TRBV9 with TRBJ1-3; D ambiguous. The germline gives CDR1 SGDLS, CDR2 YYNGEE. This CDR3 has 15 amino acids. V shed 0 bases and J shed 1 base, with 8 bases lying between them. CDR3 sequence: CASSVAWTSGNTIYF. The CDR3 DNA sequence: TGTGCCAGCAGCGTAGCTTGGACTTCTGGAAACACCATATATTTT.

The chain joins TRBV3-1 (or the pseudogene TRBV3-2) to TRBJ2-7; D is uncertain. V was clipped by 3 bases and J by 1 base, with 10 bases between them. The CDR3 has 14 residues. Germline CDR1 LGHDT, CDR2 YNNKEL (reference sequence). The CDR3 coding sequence is TGTGCCAGCAGCCACACAGACACATCCTACGAGCAGTACTTC. It translates to CASSHTDTSYEQYF.

The chain links TRBV14 to TRBJ1-5, with D uncertain. Germline V lookup: CDR1 SGHDN, CDR2 FVKESK. Trimming removed 2 bases at V and 4 bases at J, with 9 bases between. The CDR3 has 14 amino acids. The CDR3 DNA reads as TGTGCCAGCAGCCAATCTCCCGGGAATCAGCCCCAGCATTTT. Translating gives CASSQSPGNQPQHF.

This chain joins TRBV19 and TRBJ1-5, with D perhaps matching TRBD1 (5 bases). CDR1 is LNHDA, CDR2 SQIVND, per germline (reference sequence). This CDR3 region has 14 residues. Trimming pared 9 bases from V and 6 bases from J, leaving 18 bases between. The chain's CDR3 is CASSMWGQGQPQHF. The CDR3 DNA follows: TGTGCCAGCTCTATGTGGGGTCAGGGTCAGCCCCAGCATTTT. Full variable domain (outside the CDR3, taken from reference TRBV19 and TRBJ1-5): DGGITQSPKYLFRKEGQNVTLSCEQNLNHDAMYWYRQDPGQGLRLIYYSQIVNDFQKGDIAEGYSVSREKKESFPLTVTSAQKNPTAFYLCASSMWGQGQPQHFGDGTRLSIL.

The gene calls are TRBV9 and TRBJ2-2, with D unresolved. The V gene lost 1 base and the J gene lost 3 bases, with 4 bases spanning the gap. The CDR3 runs to 13 residues. CDR1 is SGDLS and CDR2 is YYNGEE in the germline V gene. The CDR3 reads CASSVRYTGELFF. The CDR3 DNA is TGTGCCAGCAGCGTACGGTACACCGGGGAGCTGTTTTTT.

The genes are TRBV19 and TRBJ1-5, with D possibly being TRBD1 (6 bases). Trimming removed 5 bases at V and 5 bases at J, with 19 bases between. Germline lookup yields CDR1 LNHDA and CDR2 SQIVND (reference sequence). The CDR3 length is 16 residues. The CDR3 DNA reads TGTGCCAGTAGTGCCTGGGACATATCAAGGTATCAGCCCCAGCATTTT. Its translation is CASSAWDISRYQPQHF.

The chain links TRBV4-1 to TRBJ2-1; the match to TRBD2 covers 10 bases. From germline, CDR1 is MGHRA and CDR2 YSYEKL. This CDR3 has 17 residues. V lost 0 bases to trimming and J lost 6 bases; unmatched junction nucleotides: 8. The CDR3 loop reads CASSQDLPSGSFNEQFF. In nucleotides, the CDR3 is TGCGCCAGCAGCCAAGATTTGCCTAGCGGGAGTTTCAATGAGCAGTTCTTC.

This rearrangement joins TRBV6-4 to TRBJ2-1; 7 positions agree with TRBD1. The V gene end was trimmed by 4 bases and the J gene end by 3 bases; junction bases not matched to a gene: 6. This CDR3 region has 15 residues. Germline V gene data show CDR1 as MRHNA and CDR2 as SNTAGT. CDR3 protein: CASSAMGDSYNEQFF. The DNA for the CDR3 is TGTGCCAGCAGTGCTATGGGGGACAGCTACAATGAGCAGTTCTTC.

This rearrangement joins TRBV10-1 to TRBJ2-3; 9 bases match TRBD1. The CDR3 loop spans 13 amino acids. With V trimmed by 6 bases and J by 3 bases, 1 base remained unmatched. Per the germline V gene, CDR1 is WNHNN and CDR2 is SYGVQD (reference sequence). Here the CDR3 reads CASRDRGTDTQYF. CDR3 DNA: TGCGCCAGCAGGGACAGGGGAACAGATACGCAGTATTTT.

The rearrangement uses TRBV2 and TRBJ2-7; D possibly corresponds to TRBD2 (5 bases). V was shortened by 7 bases and J by 2 bases, with 18 bases between the two germline ends. Germline values: CDR1 SNHLY, CDR2 FYNNEI. The CDR3 covers 15 residues. CDR3 sequence reads: CASNVRAVHAYEQYF. CDR3 nucleotides: TGTGCCAGCAACGTGCGGGCGGTCCACGCCTACGAGCAGTACTTC.

V is TRBV29-1 and J is TRBJ2-3; the D gene is possibly TRBD1 (5 bases). Per germline, CDR1 SQVTM and CDR2 ANQGSEA. The CDR3 covers 11 residues. V was shortened by 7 bases and J by 6 bases, with 11 bases between the two germline ends. CDR3 in DNA: TGCAGCGGGCGGACATGGGATACGCAGTATTTT. It encodes CSGRTWDTQYF.

V and J are TRBV4-2 and TRBJ2-5, with 7 bases lining up with TRBD2. Germline-derived CDR1 and CDR2 are LGHNA and YNFKEQ. With V trimmed by 4 bases and J by 3 bases, 5 bases remained unmatched. The length of the CDR3 is 14 residues. In nucleotides, the CDR3 is TGTGCCAGCAGCCGTGGTGCGGGGGAAGAGACCCAGTACTTC. It encodes CASSRGAGEETQYF.

The sample holds many counts of this clone. The V call is TRBV5-1, the J call TRBJ2-2; D is possibly TRBD1 (6 bases). V lost 4 bases to trimming and J lost 6 bases, with 16 bases between them. The CDR3 is 15 amino acids. From germline, CDR1 is SGHRS and CDR2 YFSETQ. The CDR3 coding sequence is TGCGCCAGCAGCCCAGGGGTATTCGAGTCCGGGGAGCTGTTTTTT. Its protein is CASSPGVFESGELFF.

The chain recombines TRBV2 with TRBJ2-3; no firm D call. The V gene's germline CDR1 is SNHLY and CDR2 FYNNEI. The CDR3 is 13 residues long. Trimming left V 10 bases short and J 2 bases short, with 13 bases between. CDR3 nucleotides: TGTGCCACCGGTTTGCGGTCCACAGATACGCAGTATTTT. Translated: CATGLRSTDTQYF.

The rearrangement links TRBV5-4 to TRBJ2-6; TRBD2 matches 7 bases. This CDR3 spans 19 amino acids. Trimming cost V 3 bases and J 0 bases; bases outside gene matches: 12. Germline CDR1 and CDR2: SGHNT and YYREEE (reference sequence). This CDR3 reads CASSSGGSGLFSGANVLTF. The CDR3 nucleotides read TGTGCCAGCAGCTCCGGAGGTAGCGGGCTCTTCTCTGGGGCCAACGTCCTGACTTTC.

In this sample, this clone turned up once. The V and J genes are TRBV5-4 and TRBJ1-3; no reliable D call. The CDR3 spans 13 residues. V lost 3 bases and J 6 bases, leaving 10 bases between the germline ends. The germline V gene has CDR1 SGHNT and CDR2 YYREEE (reference sequence). The CDR3 is CASSWAGVNTIYF. DNA for the CDR3: TGTGCCAGCAGCTGGGCCGGGGTAAACACCATATATTTT.

This chain joins TRBV13 and TRBJ2-6; perhaps TRBD2 as D (5 bases). The V end lost 1 base, the J end lost 0 bases, and 16 bases lay between the germline ends. CDR1 and CDR2 from the germline V gene are PRHDT and FYEKMQ (reference sequence). CDR3 length equals 19 residues. The CDR3 DNA is TGTGCCAGCAGCTTAGTCCCTAGCTCTTGGAGCTCTGGGGCCAACGTCCTGACTTTC. Protein: CASSLVPSSWSSGANVLTF.

This sequence joins TRBV5-1 and TRBJ2-3, with 8 bases fitting TRBD2. Germline assignment: CDR1 SGHRS and CDR2 YFSETQ. CDR3 length: 16 amino acids. Trimming removed 0 bases from V and 5 bases from J; junction bases left unmatched: 8. CDR3 DNA: TGCGCCAGCAGCTTGGAACGGGAGGGGGGCAGAGATACGCAGTATTTT. It is translated as CASSLEREGGRDTQYF.

Note on this clone: The junction shows a germline mismatch at one end, possibly a read error. The rearrangement links TRBV7-7 to TRBJ2-5, with 7 bases that match TRBD2. There are 15 residues in the CDR3. Germline lookup yields CDR1 SSHAT and CDR2 FNYEAQ (reference sequence). CDR3 sequence (DNA): TGTGCTAGCAGCTTAGGCTTGGGGGGGATGGAGACCCAGTACTTC. Translated, it gives CASSLGLGGMETQYF.

The rearrangement uses TRBV5-1 and TRBJ2-3; TRBD1 matches 9 bases. Trimming took 4 bases from V and 8 from J; bases not matched to a gene: 8. The CDR3 is 14 amino acids. Germline values: CDR1 SGHRS, CDR2 YFSETQ. The CDR3 sequence: CASSDGQGTGTQYF. The DNA for the CDR3 is TGCGCCAGCAGCGATGGACAGGGGACGGGTACGCAGTATTTT.

The chain employs TRBV3-1 (or the pseudogene TRBV3-2) and TRBJ2-1; TRBD2 aligns across 7 bases. CDR1 LGHDT and CDR2 YNNKEL come from the germline V gene (reference sequence). The V segment lost 1 base and the J segment 7 bases; nucleotides outside the gene matches: 7. This CDR3 has 15 residues. The CDR3 DNA reads TGTGCCAGCAGCCAAGCTTTACGGGAGGCAAATGAGCAGTTCTTC. Translated: CASSQALREANEQFF.

The J gene is TRBJ2-1, the V gene TRBV7-9; the match to TRBD2 covers 10 bases. CDR3 length equals 17 residues. CDR1 is SEHNR and CDR2 is FQNEAQ in the germline V gene (reference sequence). Trimming removed 5 bases from V and 1 base from J; junction bases left unmatched: 8. The CDR3 coding sequence is TGTGCCAGCAGCGGACCACCGGGACTAGCGTCCTACAATGAGCAGTTCTTC. Its translation: CASSGPPGLASYNEQFF.

This clone was seen a handful of times. CDR3 sequence: CASSFTGLVHEQYF. CDR3 coding DNA: TGTGCCAGCAGCTTTACGGGACTAGTGCACGAGCAGTACTTC. The rearrangement uses TRBV7-2 and TRBJ2-7, with TRBD2 matching over 8 bases. Germline CDR1 and CDR2: SGHTA and FQGNSA. The V gene end was trimmed by 3 bases and the J gene end by 5 bases; junction bases not matched to a gene: 6. The CDR3 runs to 14 residues.

In this sample, this clone turned up a few times. The V call is TRBV12-3 or TRBV12-4, the J call TRBJ2-5, with D hard to call. This CDR3 has 13 residues. V lost 2 bases to trimming and J lost 7 bases, with 11 bases between them. The chain's CDR3 is CASSLSDGGTQYF. The CDR3 bases are TGTGCCAGCAGTTTATCCGACGGCGGGACCCAGTACTTC.

The V and J genes are TRBV5-1 and TRBJ1-2, with D uncertain. Per the germline V gene, CDR1 is SGHRS and CDR2 is YFSETQ. Trimming left V 1 base short and J 4 bases short, with 8 bases between. The CDR3 is made up of 13 amino acids. The CDR3 DNA reads as TGCGCCAGCAGCTTGCGGGATATCTATGGCTACACCTTC. Protein sequence: CASSLRDIYGYTF.